Below, one T cell receptor beta chain is given with its context. The V and J ends lost 9 bases and 5 bases, in that order; junction bases with no gene match: 7. The germline CDR1 and CDR2 sequences are MNHEY and SVGAGI. CDR3 length equals 14 residues. This record comes from a study of blood T cell repertoires in COVID-19. Measured with immunoSEQ multiplex PCR; TCRdb has only the in-frame clones, and not every one. The sample includes approximately 270,000 clones, approximately 83% of them seen just once. This TCR was recovered from a person between 70 and 80 years old with COVID-19, enrolled during active disease. The gene calls are TRBV6-5 and TRBJ1-6, with 7 bases fitting TRBD1. The sequenced sample consisted of peripheral blood. The CDR3 DNA follows: TGTGCCAGTCACCCGGGACAGCATAATTCACCCCTCCACTTT. The encoded protein is CASHPGQHNSPLHF.